Below are 4 T cell receptor beta chains sequenced from a single sample in a study of CD8+ T cells in alopecia areata. RNA was isolated and reverse transcribed to cDNA, the sequencing template. Only in-frame clones appear in the TCRdb table, and some are missing; sequencing was by immunoSEQ multiplex PCR. The sample yields more than 200,000 clones, more than 55% seen once. The treatment here: oral pan-JAK inhibitor, 5-10 mg twice daily. This sample comprised CD4+ T cells sorted from blood, obtained around week 46, from a patient treated with tofacitinib. The receptor set was obtained from a human donor with alopecia areata.

The chain recombines TRBV30 with TRBJ2-7, with 7 nucleotides matching TRBD1. CDR1 is GTSNPN and CDR2 is SVGIG in the germline V gene (reference sequence). The CDR3 is 16 residues long. Unmatched junction bases numbered 8, after V lost 0 bases and J lost 0 bases. DNA for the CDR3: TGTGCCTGGAGTGTTCCGGGACAGATCGGCTCCTACGAGCAGTACTTC. This codes for CAWSVPGQIGSYEQYF.

This clone was recorded only once. This chain connects TRBV27 to TRBJ1-1; D remains unclear. The CDR3 extends over 13 amino acids. Germline assignment: CDR1 MNHEY and CDR2 SMNVEV (reference sequence). V was trimmed by 2 bases and J by 2 bases, leaving 6 bases between them. CDR3 DNA sequence: TGTGCCAGCAGTTTAGTGGAAAACACTGAAGCTTTCTTT. Translation gives CASSLVENTEAFF.

The chain employs TRBV7-9 and TRBJ2-7; TRBD2 is a possible D gene (7 bases). The germline V and J ends were trimmed by 5 bases and 0 bases, with 23 bases remaining between them. CDR3 length: 18 residues. CDR1 SEHNR and CDR2 FQNEAQ come from the germline V gene (reference sequence). CDR3 in amino acids: CASSPFVAGAHSSYEQYF. The CDR3 DNA sequence: TGTGCCAGCAGCCCCTTCGTTGCGGGGGCCCATAGCTCCTACGAGCAGTACTTC.

The rearrangement links TRBV29-1 to TRBJ1-2; 7 bases map to TRBD1. The CDR3 covers 11 residues. CDR1 is SQVTM and CDR2 is ANQGSEA in the germline V gene. V shed 7 bases, J shed 6 bases, and the junction held 5 bases outside the gene matches. CDR3 DNA sequence: TGCAGCGCTAACAGGGGAGATGGCTACACCTTC. It is translated as CSANRGDGYTF.